A single T cell receptor (beta chain) is shown here with its context. The source of the sample is a study of blood T cell repertoires in COVID-19. Patients from Seattle were sampled longitudinally, starting during active infection. This CDR3 region has 14 residues. Trimming took off 0 bases at V and 7 bases at J, with 12 bases between the two ends. Germline V gene lookup returns CDR1 PRHDT and CDR2 FYEKMQ (reference sequence). The repertoire was sequenced with immunoSEQ multiplex PCR; TCRdb's copy has only in-frame clones and lacks some. The repertoire holds fewer than 650,000 clones, with roughly 89% as singletons.

This chain joins TRBV13 and TRBJ1-2; D uncertain. Sequenced input: peripheral blood. This clonotype was obtained from a woman aged 50 to 60 with COVID-19, enrolled during active disease. This CDR3 is CASSLGLGGLGYTF. As DNA, the CDR3 is TGTGCCAGCAGCTTAGGCCTTGGAGGTCTTGGCTACACCTTC.